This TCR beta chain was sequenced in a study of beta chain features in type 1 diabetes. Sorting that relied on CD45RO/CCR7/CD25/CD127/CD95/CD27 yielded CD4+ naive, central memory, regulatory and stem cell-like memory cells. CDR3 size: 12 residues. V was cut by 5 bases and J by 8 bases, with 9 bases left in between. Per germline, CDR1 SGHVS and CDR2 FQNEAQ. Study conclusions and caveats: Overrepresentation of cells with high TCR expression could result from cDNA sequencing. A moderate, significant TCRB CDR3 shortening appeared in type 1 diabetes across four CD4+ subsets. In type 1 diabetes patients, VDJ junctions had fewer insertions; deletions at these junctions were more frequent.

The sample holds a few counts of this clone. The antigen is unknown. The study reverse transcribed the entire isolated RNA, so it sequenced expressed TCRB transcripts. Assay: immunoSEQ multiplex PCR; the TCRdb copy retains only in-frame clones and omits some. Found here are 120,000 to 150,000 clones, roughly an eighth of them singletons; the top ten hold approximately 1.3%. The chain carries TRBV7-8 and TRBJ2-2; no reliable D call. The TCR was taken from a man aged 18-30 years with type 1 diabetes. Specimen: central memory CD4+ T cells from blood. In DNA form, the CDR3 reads TGTGCCAGCAGCCTGAGTATTGGGGAGCTGTTTTTT. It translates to CASSLSIGELFF.